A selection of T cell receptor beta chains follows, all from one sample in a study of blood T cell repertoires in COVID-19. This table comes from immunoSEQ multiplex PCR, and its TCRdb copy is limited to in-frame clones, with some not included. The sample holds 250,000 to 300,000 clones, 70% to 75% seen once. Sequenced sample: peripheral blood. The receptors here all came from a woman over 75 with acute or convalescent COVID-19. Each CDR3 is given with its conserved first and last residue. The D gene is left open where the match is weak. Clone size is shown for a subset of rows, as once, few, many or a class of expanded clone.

DNA: TGCAGCGTTGTGTCCGGGAACACTGAAGCTTTCTTT; CDR3: CSVVSGNTEAFF; J: TRBJ1-1; size: -; length: 12; D: -; V: TRBV29-1
DNA: TGTGCCAGCAGCTTGGGGGCCGGGGACACTGAAGCTTTCTTT; CDR3: CASSLGAGDTEAFF; J: TRBJ1-1; size: few; length: 14; D: -; V: TRBV5-6
DNA: TGTGCCAGCAGCTTGCCGCCAGCGTACTCCTATGGCTACACCTTC; CDR3: CASSLPPAYSYGYTF; J: TRBJ1-2; size: -; length: 15; D: -; V: TRBV7-2
DNA: TGCAGCGTTGAAGATTTCGGGTGGGTCAGGGGGCAGTTTTTCTATGGCTACACCTTC; CDR3: CSVEDFGWVRGQFFYGYTF; J: TRBJ1-2; size: once; length: 19; D: TRBD1; V: TRBV29-1
DNA: TGTGCCAGCAGCGACAAGAACACCGGGGAGCTGTTTTTT; CDR3: CASSDKNTGELFF; J: TRBJ2-2; size: -; length: 13; D: -; V: TRBV11-3
DNA: TGTGCCAGCAGCATAAGCATAGCGGGGGGCCAAGAGACCCAGTACTTC; CDR3: CASSISIAGGQETQYF; J: TRBJ2-5; size: -; length: 16; D: TRBD2; V: TRBV11-2
DNA: TGTGCCAGCAGTCCTAAAGACAGGTTAAACAATGAGCAGTTCTTC; CDR3: CASSPKDRLNNEQFF; J: TRBJ2-1; size: -; length: 15; D: -; V: TRBV7-9
DNA: TGTGCCAGCAGTGAGGGGGGGTTAGGTGGCTACACCTTC; CDR3: CASSEGGLGGYTF; J: TRBJ1-2; size: -; length: 13; D: -; V: TRBV2
DNA: TGTGCCAGCAGCCCCGAGGGACAGGGGTACGGAAACACCATATATTTT; CDR3: CASSPEGQGYGNTIYF; J: TRBJ1-3; size: -; length: 16; D: TRBD1; V: TRBV7-9
DNA: TGTGCCAGCTCACCAACCGGACACTCTGGAAACACCATATATTTT; CDR3: CASSPTGHSGNTIYF; J: TRBJ1-3; size: -; length: 15; D: -; V: TRBV18
DNA: TGTGCCAGCAGTGAACTCGGCGGAGCTAATGAAAAACTGTTTTTT; CDR3: CASSELGGANEKLFF; J: TRBJ1-4; size: -; length: 15; D: -; V: TRBV25-1
DNA: TGTGCCAGCAGCCAGAACAGGGGAAATACCGGGGAGCTGTTTTTT; CDR3: CASSQNRGNTGELFF; J: TRBJ2-2; size: -; length: 15; D: TRBD1; V: TRBV7-2
DNA: TGTGCCAGCAGTTACTGGGCTAGCGGAGGGTACGAGCAGTACTTC; CDR3: CASSYWASGGYEQYF; J: TRBJ2-7; size: -; length: 15; D: TRBD2; V: TRBV6-5
DNA: TGTGCCAGCAGGCCTTGGACAGCAGATCAAGAGACCCAGTACTTC; CDR3: CASRPWTADQETQYF; J: TRBJ2-5; size: -; length: 15; D: -; V: TRBV6-5
DNA: TGTGCCAGCAGTGGACAGGGGGCATCCTACGAGCAGTACTTC; CDR3: CASSGQGASYEQYF; J: TRBJ2-7; size: -; length: 14; D: TRBD1; V: TRBV2
DNA: TGTGCCAGCAGTCCCAGGGGGTACGAGCAGTACTTC; CDR3: CASSPRGYEQYF; J: TRBJ2-7; size: -; length: 12; D: TRBD1; V: TRBV7-9
DNA: TGTGCCAGCAGCGTAAAATCAGAGGGTCCGGGTACTGAAGCTTTCTTT; CDR3: CASSVKSEGPGTEAFF; J: TRBJ1-1; size: -; length: 16; D: -; V: TRBV9
DNA: TGTGCCAGCAGCCAAGGGGCCAGACCCGCTGCTGAAGCTTTCTTT; CDR3: CASSQGARPAAEAFF; J: TRBJ1-1; size: few; length: 15; D: -; V: TRBV3-1/TRBV3-2
DNA: TGTGCCAGCAGCTTGGGACAGGGTGGCACTGAAGCTTTCTTT; CDR3: CASSLGQGGTEAFF; J: TRBJ1-1; size: -; length: 14; D: TRBD1; V: TRBV5-8
DNA: TGTGCCAGCAGGGGGGACAGTTCCACCGGGGAGCTGTTTTTT; CDR3: CASRGDSSTGELFF; J: TRBJ2-2; size: many; length: 14; D: TRBD1; V: TRBV2
DNA: TGTGCCAGCAGCCCCAGACAGGGGGACTACGAGCAGTACTTC; CDR3: CASSPRQGDYEQYF; J: TRBJ2-7; size: -; length: 14; D: TRBD1; V: TRBV5-4
DNA: TGTGCCAGCAGCGTCCTTCTTGCCGGGACAACACTGTTTCATCAGCCCCAGCATTTT; CDR3: CASSVLLAGTTLFHQPQHF; J: TRBJ1-5; size: -; length: 19; D: -; V: TRBV9
DNA: TGTGCCAGCTCACCGGCTAATGAGCAGTTCTTC; CDR3: CASSPANEQFF; J: TRBJ2-1; size: few; length: 11; D: -; V: TRBV18
DNA: TGTGCCAGCAGCCGGGACATTGAAAAACTGTTTTTT; CDR3: CASSRDIEKLFF; J: TRBJ1-4; size: -; length: 12; D: -; V: TRBV7-9
DNA: TGCGCCAGCAGCTGGGGGGCCTTAGCGGGAAGCACAGATACGCAGTATTTT; CDR3: CASSWGALAGSTDTQYF; J: TRBJ2-3; size: -; length: 17; D: TRBD2; V: TRBV5-1
DNA: TGTGCCAGCAGCTTCGGGTCTAAAGAGACCCAGTACTTC; CDR3: CASSFGSKETQYF; J: TRBJ2-5; size: few; length: 13; D: -; V: TRBV7-9
DNA: TGTGCCAGCGGAGGAAGCCTCTATGGCTACACCTTC; CDR3: CASGGSLYGYTF; J: TRBJ1-2; size: once; length: 12; D: -; V: TRBV7-9
DNA: TGTGCCAGCAGCCTACGGGGGGGCACAGATACGCAGTATTTT; CDR3: CASSLRGGTDTQYF; J: TRBJ2-3; size: -; length: 14; D: TRBD2; V: TRBV3-1/TRBV3-2
DNA: TGTGCTAGTGGTCGACAGGTAGGGGTTTCACCCCTCCACTTT; CDR3: CASGRQVGVSPLHF; J: TRBJ1-6; size: -; length: 14; D: -; V: TRBV12-5
DNA: TGCAGTGCTAGATACACAGATACGCAGTATTTT; CDR3: CSARYTDTQYF; J: TRBJ2-3; size: -; length: 11; D: -; V: TRBV20-1
DNA: TGTGCCAGCAGTGAAGCGCCAGGGGTGAACACTGAAGCTTTCTTT; CDR3: CASSEAPGVNTEAFF; J: TRBJ1-1; size: -; length: 15; D: -; V: TRBV2
DNA: TGTGCCAGCAGCTTAAGGGACAGGGCTTACGAGCAGTACTTC; CDR3: CASSLRDRAYEQYF; J: TRBJ2-7; size: -; length: 14; D: TRBD1; V: TRBV7-8
DNA: TGTGCCAGTAGTATACACTCGGGACAGGGTTTCTCTGGGGCCAACGTCCTGACTTTC; CDR3: CASSIHSGQGFSGANVLTF; J: TRBJ2-6; size: -; length: 19; D: TRBD1; V: TRBV19
DNA: TGTGCCACCCATTCACAGGGGCTTTCTGGAAACACCATATATTTT; CDR3: CATHSQGLSGNTIYF; J: TRBJ1-3; size: -; length: 15; D: TRBD1; V: TRBV2
DNA: TGTGCCAGCAGCTTAGTGGCTAGCGAAAGGTCCGAGCAGTACTTC; CDR3: CASSLVASERSEQYF; J: TRBJ2-7; size: -; length: 15; D: -; V: TRBV11-2
DNA: TGTGCCATCAGTACAAAAAGCACAGATACGCAGTATTTT; CDR3: CAISTKSTDTQYF; J: TRBJ2-3; size: -; length: 13; D: -; V: TRBV10-3
DNA: TGTGCCAGTAGTAATGAGGGTGGGCTAGCGGGGGGGCGTAATGAGCAGTTCTTC; CDR3: CASSNEGGLAGGRNEQFF; J: TRBJ2-1; size: -; length: 18; D: TRBD2; V: TRBV19
DNA: TGCGCCAGCAGCCAAGATATCGGAGCCCAACGGTCAGATACGCAGTATTTT; CDR3: CASSQDIGAQRSDTQYF; J: TRBJ2-3; size: many; length: 17; D: -; V: TRBV4-1
DNA: TGTGCCAGCAGTACCAGGGGAGCCCAGCCCCAGCATTTT; CDR3: CASSTRGAQPQHF; J: TRBJ1-5; size: few; length: 13; D: -; V: TRBV6-5
DNA: TGTGCCAGCAGCCCCCGGACAGCTAATAATTCACCCCTCCACTTT; CDR3: CASSPRTANNSPLHF; J: TRBJ1-6; size: -; length: 15; D: -; V: TRBV3-1/TRBV3-2
DNA: TGTGCCAGCAGCTTAGTACCGGGATATCAGCCCCAGCATTTT; CDR3: CASSLVPGYQPQHF; J: TRBJ1-5; size: -; length: 14; D: -; V: TRBV7-2
DNA: TGTGCCAGTAGACCACTGATCGGACAGGGGGCTGAGGTGGAGACCCAGTACTTC; CDR3: CASRPLIGQGAEVETQYF; J: TRBJ2-5; size: -; length: 18; D: TRBD1; V: TRBV19
DNA: TGTGCCACCAGCAGAGATGGACTAGGACGAGAGACCCAGTACTTC; CDR3: CATSRDGLGRETQYF; J: TRBJ2-5; size: -; length: 15; D: TRBD2; V: TRBV15
DNA: TGTGCCTGGAGCGGGAGAGGGTACGAGCAGTACTTC; CDR3: CAWSGRGYEQYF; J: TRBJ2-7; size: -; length: 12; D: -; V: TRBV30
DNA: TGTGCCAGCAGCTCGAGCGGGAGGGGAGCAGATACGCAGTATTTT; CDR3: CASSSSGRGADTQYF; J: TRBJ2-3; size: -; length: 15; D: TRBD2; V: TRBV5-6
DNA: TGTGCCAGCAGCCGGGGGACTAGCTATGATGAGCAGTTCTTC; CDR3: CASSRGTSYDEQFF; J: TRBJ2-1; size: -; length: 14; D: TRBD2; V: TRBV5-4
DNA: TGTGCCACCAGCAGAGATAGGGCGGGAGGACTCAATGAGCAGTTCTTC; CDR3: CATSRDRAGGLNEQFF; J: TRBJ2-1; size: few; length: 16; D: TRBD2; V: TRBV15
DNA: TGTGCCAGCAGTTACTCGAAGTACGGGTTCGGAAACACCATATATTTT; CDR3: CASSYSKYGFGNTIYF; J: TRBJ1-3; size: -; length: 16; D: -; V: TRBV6-5
DNA: TGTGCCAGTAGCACTAGGACAGCCATGAATGAAAAACTGTTTTTT; CDR3: CASSTRTAMNEKLFF; J: TRBJ1-4; size: once; length: 15; D: -; V: TRBV19
DNA: TGCGCCAGCAGCTTGTCGACTCTCCGGGACAGTAAGACCAGTTCGGTCTTC; CDR3: CASSLSTLRDSKTSSVF; J: TRBJ2-1; size: -; length: 17; D: TRBD1; V: TRBV5-1